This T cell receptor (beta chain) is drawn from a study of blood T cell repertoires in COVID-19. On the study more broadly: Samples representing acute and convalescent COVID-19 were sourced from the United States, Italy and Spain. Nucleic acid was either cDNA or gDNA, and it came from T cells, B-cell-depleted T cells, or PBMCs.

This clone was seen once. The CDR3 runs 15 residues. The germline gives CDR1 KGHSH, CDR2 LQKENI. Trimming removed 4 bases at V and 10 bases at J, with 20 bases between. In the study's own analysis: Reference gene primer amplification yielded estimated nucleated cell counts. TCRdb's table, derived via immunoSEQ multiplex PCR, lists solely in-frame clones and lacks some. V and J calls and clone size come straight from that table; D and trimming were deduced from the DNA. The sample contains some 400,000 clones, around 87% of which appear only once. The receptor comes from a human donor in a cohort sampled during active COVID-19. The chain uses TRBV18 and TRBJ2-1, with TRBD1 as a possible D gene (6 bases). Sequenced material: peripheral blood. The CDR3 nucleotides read TGTGCCAGCTCACGATCGGGACACGGCAAAGGGGAGCAGTTCTTC. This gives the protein CASSRSGHGKGEQFF.